The 17 T cell receptor beta chains given below trace back to one sample, sequenced in a study of blood T cells in healthy people across ages. Alongside a J-beta primer mix, a sample-barcoded 5' primer served in a second PCR lasting about 7 to 11 cycles. TCRdb re-analysed the 5' RACE reads in MiXCR, keeping a single row per CDR3 protein. The table lists around 820,000 distinct CDR3 sequences, 25% of them singletons. The data were also submitted as part of a second study, on T cells of mothers and their children.

Specimen: blood. Receptors were obtained from a boy under 18 in good health.

This chain connects TRBV7-6 to TRBJ1-4; TRBD1 aligns across 9 bases. Per germline, CDR1 SGHVS and CDR2 FNYEAQ. This CDR3 spans 17 amino acids. Unmatched junction bases numbered 5, after V lost 3 bases and J lost 0 bases. The CDR3 protein is CASSLWDRVSTNEKLFF. The CDR3 nucleotides read TGTGCCAGCAGCTTGTGGGACAGGGTCTCAACTAATGAAAAACTGTTTTTT. Full variable domain (remainder filled in from reference TRBV7-6 and TRBJ1-4): GAGVSQSPRYKVTKRGQDVALRCDPISGHVSLYWYRQALGQGPEFLTYFNYEAQQDKSGLPNDRFSAERPEGSISTLTIQRTEQRDSAMYRCASSLWDRVSTNEKLFFGSGTQLSVL.

The sample holds a few counts of this clonotype. The J gene is TRBJ2-1, the V gene TRBV20-1, with D maybe TRBD1 (5 bases). In germline, CDR1 is DFQATT, CDR2 SNEGSKA (reference sequence). The CDR3 contains 15 residues. V shed 6 bases and J shed 2 bases, with 17 bases lying between them. In nucleotides, the CDR3 is TGCAGTGCCCACACTGGACACTACGCCTACAATGAGCAGTTCTTC. As protein: CSAHTGHYAYNEQFF.

This clonotype has a handful of counts. The gene calls are TRBV4-2 and TRBJ2-1; tentative D call: TRBD1 (7 bases). The J call could be wrong; TRBJ2-7 is a better fit for the DNA end. The CDR3 runs 16 residues. Germline CDR1 reads LGHNA; CDR2 reads YNFKEQ. As DNA, the CDR3 is TGTGCCAGCAGCCAAGGAGATGCAGGGGGGTCCTACGAGCAGTACTTC. Residues: CASSQGDAGGSYEQYF.

This chain uses TRBV28 with TRBJ1-3, with 7 bases lining up with TRBD1. Germline lookup yields CDR1 MDHEN and CDR2 SYDVKM. V lost 3 bases and J lost 2; bases outside the gene matches: 10. The CDR3 has 17 amino acids. CDR3 nucleotides: TGTGCCAGCAGTTTTGAGTTAGCCAGGGGGGCTGGAAACACCATATATTTT. Protein: CASSFELARGAGNTIYF. Combining the CDR3 with reference TRBV28 and TRBJ1-3 gives the whole variable domain DVKVTQSSRYLVKRTGEKVFLECVQDMDHENMFWYRQDPGLGLRLIYFSYDVKMKEKGDIPEGYSVSREKKERFSLILESASTNQTSMYLCASSFELARGAGNTIYFGEGSWLTVV.

This clonotype has a count of ten or more. The V and J genes are TRBV7-3 and TRBJ1-5; D unclear. Trimming pared 2 bases from V and 2 bases from J, leaving 4 bases between. From germline, CDR1 is SGHTA and CDR2 FQGTGA. The CDR3 length is 13 residues. The DNA for the CDR3 is TGTGCCAGCAGCTTAGATGGCAATCAGCCCCAGCATTTT. This translates into CASSLDGNQPQHF.

This clonotype came up a few times. The chain links TRBV7-2 to TRBJ2-2; D uncertain. V dropped 2 bases and J dropped 5 bases, with 9 bases sitting between them. Germline V lookup: CDR1 SGHTA, CDR2 FQGNSA. There are 14 residues in the CDR3. In nucleotides, the CDR3 is TGTGCCAGCAGCTTATATGCGAGAACCGGGGAGCTGTTTTTT. This translates into CASSLYARTGELFF.

This chain connects TRBV29-1 to TRBJ1-1; maybe TRBD1 (6 bases). Germline lookup yields CDR1 SQVTM and CDR2 ANQGSEA. The CDR3 contains 13 residues. The V gene lost 5 bases and the J gene lost 7 bases, with 17 bases spanning the gap. CDR3 protein: CSVIYNRAIEAFF. The CDR3 nucleotides are TGCAGCGTTATTTATAACAGGGCAATTGAAGCTTTCTTT. The full variable domain, in which reference TRBV29-1 and TRBJ1-1 provide the parts outside the CDR3, is SAVISQKPSRDICQRGTSLTIQCQVDSQVTMMFWYRQQPGQSLTLIATANQGSEATYESGFVIDKFPISRPNLTFSTLTVSNMSPEDSSIYLCSVIYNRAIEAFFGQGTRLTVV.

This clonotype was recorded a few times. The rearrangement links TRBV29-1 to TRBJ2-5, with 10 bases matching TRBD1. The J call may be incorrect, as the DNA end agrees better with TRBJ2-7. The germline V gene encodes CDR1 SQVTM and CDR2 ANQGSEA. The CDR3 covers 14 residues. The CDR3 loop reads CSAGGGTGVDEQYF. Here the CDR3 DNA reads TGCAGCGCCGGGGGCGGGACAGGGGTTGACGAGCAGTACTTC.

This clonotype showed up just a few times. The chain joins TRBV28 to TRBJ2-5, with 10 bases identical to TRBD1. V was clipped by 5 bases and J by 5 bases; unmatched bases: 5. Germline values: CDR1 MDHEN, CDR2 SYDVKM. The CDR3 has 14 residues. The CDR3 loop reads CASSTDRGLETQYF. CDR3 coding DNA: TGTGCCAGCAGTACCGACAGGGGGCTGGAGACCCAGTACTTC.

CDR3 sequence reads: CASSHERETQYF. The CDR3 region has the DNA TGTGCCAGCTCACACGAGAGAGAGACCCAGTACTTC. The chain employs TRBV18 and TRBJ2-5; the D is unclear. V shed 4 bases and J shed 4 bases, with 7 bases lying between them. The germline V gene encodes CDR1 KGHSH and CDR2 LQKENI. This CDR3 has 12 amino acids.

The V and J genes are TRBV11-2 and TRBJ2-1; the D is unclear. V lost 1 base and J lost 8, with 12 bases in between. The CDR3 contains 14 residues. Germline CDR1 is SGHAT and CDR2 is FQNNGV. CDR3 residues: CASSLVAGYHEQFF. In DNA, the CDR3 is TGTGCCAGCAGCTTAGTAGCTGGGTACCATGAGCAGTTCTTC.

The chain uses TRBV6-6 and TRBJ2-1, with 9 bases lining up with TRBD1. Germline V lookup: CDR1 MNHNY, CDR2 SVGAGI (reference sequence). The J segment lost 6 bases and the V segment lost 6 bases, leaving 15 bases of the junction unmatched. The CDR3 has 17 residues. The CDR3 here is CASSLLARDRVGNEQFF. As DNA, the CDR3 is TGTGCCAGCAGCCTTCTCGCCCGGGACAGGGTGGGCAATGAGCAGTTCTTC.

This clonotype was found many times. V and J are TRBV7-9 and TRBJ2-3, with no clear D. Per the germline V gene, CDR1 is SEHNR and CDR2 is FQNEAQ (reference sequence). The CDR3 is made up of 12 amino acids. V was shortened by 5 bases and J by 4 bases, with 7 bases between the two germline ends. The CDR3 bases are TGTGCCAGCAGCCCCGTAGCAGATACGCAGTATTTT. Amino acid sequence: CASSPVADTQYF.

The CDR3 bases are TGCAGTGCCCGAGGGTATACTAGTTCCTACGAGCAGTACTTC. Translation gives CSARGYTSSYEQYF. V and J are TRBV20-1 and TRBJ2-5; TRBD2 might be the D (5 bases). Judging by the DNA end, TRBJ2-7 fits better; the J call may be wrong. Germline CDR1 is DFQATT and CDR2 is SNEGSKA (reference sequence). The CDR3 loop spans 14 amino acids.

The V and J genes are TRBV6-5 and TRBJ2-5; D is possibly TRBD1 or TRBD2 (5 bases each). The J call may not be correct, given that the DNA end is closer to TRBJ2-1. The germline V gene encodes CDR1 MNHEY and CDR2 SVGAGI. This CDR3 is 15 amino acids long. Here the CDR3 DNA reads TGTGCCAGCAGTTACGTTGGCAGCTTGGGGGATGAGCAGTTCTTC. It is translated as CASSYVGSLGDEQFF.

This clonotype occurred a few times. The chain has TRBV29-1 and TRBJ2-3; D may correspond to TRBD1 or TRBD2 (6 bases each). The germline CDR1 and CDR2 sequences are SQVTM and ANQGSEA. The ends were cut back, 1 base at V and 4 bases at J, with 21 bases in the middle. This CDR3 contains 17 residues. The CDR3 region is CSVEGGQGSPGADTQYF. The CDR3 region has the DNA TGCAGCGTTGAAGGGGGGCAGGGTTCTCCGGGGGCAGATACGCAGTATTTT.

V is TRBV4-3 and J is TRBJ1-6; no clear D gene. The germline V and J ends were trimmed by 1 base and 7 bases, with 11 bases remaining between them. Germline CDR1 is LGHNA and CDR2 is YSLEER. This CDR3 has 15 residues. The CDR3 region has the DNA TGCGCCAGCAGCCAAGGTATAGGGAGAAATTCACCCCTCCACTTT. As protein: CASSQGIGRNSPLHF.